Each of the 15 T cell receptor beta chains below was sequenced from the same sample in a study of blood T cell repertoires in COVID-19. Assay: immunoSEQ multiplex PCR; the TCRdb copy retains only in-frame clones and omits some. The sample holds roughly 220,000 clones, 82% seen once. What was sequenced was peripheral blood. These receptor sequences come from a woman older than 75 with COVID-19, enrolled during active disease.

The V and J genes are TRBV6-5 and TRBJ1-2; the D gene is possibly TRBD1 (5 bases). V lost 0 bases and J 3 bases, leaving 11 bases between the germline ends. Germline V lookup: CDR1 MNHEY, CDR2 SVGAGI. This CDR3 comprises 15 residues. The CDR3 here is CASSYSNRGDYGYTF. The CDR3 region has the DNA TGTGCCAGCAGTTACTCCAACCGGGGGGACTATGGCTACACCTTC.

The chain carries TRBV19 and TRBJ1-5; TRBD1 might be the D (5 bases). V lost 8 bases to trimming and J lost 9 bases, with 17 bases between them. Germline lookup yields CDR1 LNHDA and CDR2 SQIVND (reference sequence). The CDR3 has 13 amino acids. The CDR3 DNA is TGTGCCAGTGCGTCAAGGGGTGCGACGCCCCAGCATTTT. Translated, it gives CASASRGATPQHF.

The V gene is TRBV10-3, the J gene TRBJ1-6; TRBD1 matches at 9 bases. Germline V gives CDR1 ENHRY, CDR2 SYGVKD. The CDR3 runs to 14 residues. V dropped 11 bases and J dropped 7; count of bases not matched to a gene: 9. The CDR3 spells CAVYTGQGNSPLHF. The CDR3 DNA sequence: TGTGCCGTTTACACGGGACAGGGAAATTCACCCCTCCACTTT.

This clone was observed a few times. The gene calls are TRBV27 and TRBJ1-5, with D possibly being TRBD1 (5 bases). V was cut by 8 bases and J by 6 bases, with 11 bases left in between. CDR1 is MNHEY and CDR2 is SMNVEV in the germline V gene (reference sequence). This CDR3 has 12 residues. The CDR3 reads CASGPQGQPQHF. The DNA of the CDR3 is TGTGCCAGCGGACCTCAGGGTCAGCCCCAGCATTTT.

This clone has just a few counts. The chain links TRBV11-1 to TRBJ1-1; a possible D gene is TRBD1 (5 bases). CDR3 length: 13 residues. Trimming stripped 6 bases from V and 3 bases from J, with 11 bases between. The V gene's germline CDR1 is SGHAT and CDR2 FQDESV (reference sequence). The CDR3 loop is CASSEQAYTEAFF. The CDR3 DNA sequence: TGTGCCAGCAGTGAACAGGCGTACACTGAAGCTTTCTTT.

This chain joins TRBV5-1 and TRBJ2-7; D may be TRBD2 (6 bases). The CDR3 totals 15 residues. Trimming left V 6 bases short and J 0 bases short, with 16 bases between. CDR1 is SGHRS, CDR2 YFSETQ, per germline. This CDR3 reads CASTLGDFSSYEQYF. The CDR3 DNA reads as TGCGCCAGCACCCTCGGGGACTTTTCCTCCTACGAGCAGTACTTC.

J is TRBJ1-1 and V is TRBV5-1; no reliable D call. Germline values: CDR1 SGHRS, CDR2 YFSETQ. Trimming took off 5 bases at V and 1 base at J, with 9 bases between the two ends. This CDR3 has 13 amino acids. Here the CDR3 reads CASRLVTNTEAFF. The CDR3, as DNA: TGCGCCAGCAGGTTAGTTACGAACACTGAAGCTTTCTTT.

The chain carries TRBV18 and TRBJ1-4; 7 nucleotides line up with TRBD1. The V gene end was trimmed by 1 base and the J gene end by 8 bases; junction bases not matched to a gene: 7. The germline gives CDR1 KGHSH, CDR2 LQKENI. This CDR3 is built from 15 residues. Written as DNA, the CDR3 is TGTGCCAGCTCACCACGGGGACAGAGGGAGGAAAAACTGTTTTTT. As protein: CASSPRGQREEKLFF.

J is TRBJ2-7 and V is TRBV5-1; 15 bases are a match to TRBD2. The CDR3 loop spans 16 amino acids. CDR1 SGHRS and CDR2 YFSETQ come from the germline V gene. V gave up 4 bases and J gave up 6 bases; unmatched junction bases: 8. DNA for the CDR3: TGCGCCAGCAGCCCTGGAGGGACTAGCGGGAGGATCGAGCAGTACTTC. This gives the protein CASSPGGTSGRIEQYF.

The V gene is TRBV28, the J gene TRBJ1-1; D not resolved. Germline V gene sequence: CDR1 MDHEN, CDR2 SYDVKM. The ends were cut back, 3 bases at V and 11 bases at J, with 13 bases in the middle. The CDR3 is 12 residues long. The CDR3 loop is CASSFPLDGAFF. CDR3 in DNA: TGTGCCAGCAGTTTCCCACTAGATGGGGCTTTCTTT.

The chain recombines TRBV5-1 with TRBJ1-1, with TRBD1 identical over 7 bases. This CDR3 region has 17 residues. CDR1 and CDR2 from the germline V gene are SGHRS and YFSETQ. Unmatched junction bases numbered 15, after V lost 3 bases and J lost 4 bases. The CDR3, as DNA: TGCGCCAGCAGCTCGGGACAGTGGGGGGCAATGGGCACTGAAGCTTTCTTT. This sequence encodes CASSSGQWGAMGTEAFF.

The chain has TRBV30 and TRBJ1-1; D unclear. The CDR3 is made up of 13 amino acids. Germline V lookup: CDR1 GTSNPN, CDR2 SVGIG (reference sequence). V was trimmed by 2 bases and J by 1 base, leaving 8 bases between them. CDR3 protein: CAWSKNKNTEAFF. The CDR3 DNA sequence: TGTGCCTGGAGTAAAAACAAGAACACTGAAGCTTTCTTT.

The J gene is TRBJ1-6, the V gene TRBV5-1; the match to TRBD1 covers 9 bases. The CDR3 length is 15 residues. Germline V lookup: CDR1 SGHRS, CDR2 YFSETQ. Unmatched junction bases numbered 0, after V lost 0 bases and J lost 5 bases. The CDR3 protein is CASSLGTGDNSPLHF. DNA for the CDR3: TGCGCCAGCAGCTTGGGGACAGGGGATAATTCACCCCTCCACTTT.

The V and J genes are TRBV10-3 and TRBJ2-7; D is unresolved. Trimming shortened V by 5 bases and J by 1 base, and 9 bases separated the two germline ends. The CDR3 runs 13 residues. Per germline, CDR1 ENHRY and CDR2 SYGVKD. DNA of the CDR3: TGTGCCATCAGTCTCGAGCTTTCCTACGAGCAGTACTTC. Protein sequence: CAISLELSYEQYF.

This chain connects TRBV18 to TRBJ1-2; no definite D call. The CDR3 length is 15 residues. Germline CDR1 is KGHSH and CDR2 is LQKENI. Trimming shortened V by 6 bases and J by 6 bases, and 20 bases separated the two germline ends. The CDR3 DNA sequence: TGTGCCAGCTCCCCTTACGAAGGTCCGAGGGATGGCTACACCTTC. Protein sequence: CASSPYEGPRDGYTF.